These 8 T cell receptor beta chains were sequenced from one sample in a study of identical twins. TCRdb processed the 5' RACE reads anew with MiXCR; each CDR3 protein has one entry. The repertoire has a few hundred thousand distinct CDR3 sequences, 7% to 9.5% of them found once; the top ten carry about 9.1%. Specimen: naive T cells sorted from blood. The receptors were gathered from a woman aged 45-60 years in good health.

This clonotype was observed a handful of times. V is TRBV7-6 and J is TRBJ1-4; D is uncertain. CDR3 length: 14 residues. Trimming stripped 5 bases from V and 5 bases from J, with 12 bases between. Germline CDR1 is SGHVS and CDR2 is FNYEAQ. The CDR3 sequence is CASSPPGVNEKLFF. The CDR3 DNA follows: TGTGCCAGCAGCCCGCCCGGGGTGAATGAAAAACTGTTTTTT.

This clonotype was observed a few times. V is TRBV7-9 and J is TRBJ2-2; 8 positions match TRBD1. This CDR3 is built from 17 residues. The V segment lost 3 bases and the J segment 2 bases; nucleotides outside the gene matches: 8. CDR1 and CDR2 (germline): SEHNR, FQNEAQ (reference sequence). CDR3 sequence (DNA): TGTGCCAGCAGCTTCGAGCCGGGACAGGAAAACACCGGGGAGCTGTTTTTT. It is translated as CASSFEPGQENTGELFF.

This rearrangement joins TRBV29-1 to TRBJ2-7, with TRBD2 as a possible D gene (6 bases). The germline V gene encodes CDR1 SQVTM and CDR2 ANQGSEA. The CDR3 sequence is 13 residues long. V gave up 7 bases and J gave up 5 bases, with 18 bases separating them. CDR3 nucleotides: TGCAGCGCAGCCGGGACTGGTAACAACGAGCAGTACTTC. Encoded protein: CSAAGTGNNEQYF.

The sample holds a few counts of this clonotype. This chain connects TRBV12-3 or TRBV12-4 to TRBJ1-1, with 8 bases fitting TRBD1. Trimming took 3 bases from V and 3 from J; bases not matched to a gene: 3. This CDR3 spans 14 amino acids. CDR3 DNA: TGTGCCAGCAGTTTTTCGACAGGGGACACTGAAGCTTTCTTT. Its translation is CASSFSTGDTEAFF.

In its sample, this clonotype was seen a few times. The chain is built from TRBV7-2 and TRBJ2-2, with a possible D match to TRBD2 (6 bases). The CDR3 is made up of 15 amino acids. Germline values: CDR1 SGHTA, CDR2 FQGNSA. Trimming took off 3 bases at V and 7 bases at J, with 15 bases between the two ends. The CDR3 reads CASSFSGLPVGELFF. CDR3 DNA: TGTGCCAGCAGCTTTAGCGGATTACCCGTCGGGGAGCTGTTTTTT.

This chain joins TRBV19 and TRBJ2-2, with D possibly called TRBD1 or TRBD2 (5 bases each). Germline lookup yields CDR1 LNHDA and CDR2 SQIVND (reference sequence). Between the trimmed V and J ends, which lost 7 bases and 2 bases, there was a span of 14 bases. The CDR3 runs to 15 residues. The chain's CDR3 is CASNLRGDNTGELFF. The CDR3 region has the DNA TGTGCCAGTAACCTTAGGGGAGATAACACCGGGGAGCTGTTTTTT.

This clonotype was observed a few times. This chain uses TRBV12-3 or TRBV12-4 with TRBJ2-5; 12 bases fit TRBD2. V lost 6 bases, J lost 2 bases, and 7 bases stayed unmatched. CDR3 size: 16 residues. CDR3 in DNA: TGTGCCAGCAGCCTCTGGACTAGCGGGATACAAGAGACCCAGTACTTC. It translates to CASSLWTSGIQETQYF.

CDR3: CASSLALGGGIEQFF. The CDR3 DNA sequence: TGTGCCAGCAGTTTAGCGCTGGGGGGAGGGATTGAGCAGTTCTTC. This chain connects TRBV12-3 or TRBV12-4 to TRBJ2-1; TRBD2 matches at 7 bases. J gave up 9 bases and V 0 bases, and 8 bases lay outside the gene matches. The CDR3 is 15 amino acids.